This TCR beta chain was retrieved from a study of T cell responses to AZD1222 COVID-19 vaccine. Method: immunoSEQ multiplex PCR; TCRdb's copy keeps in-frame clones and lacks some. The sample holds fewer than 100,000 clones, around nine tenths seen once. Overall study results and limits: Spike-wide vaccine-associated CD4 TCRs dominated at 160-218 and 743-854. Repertoires were sampled only after the peak T cell response.

Second doses at about 4 or about 12 weeks were pooled. In the case of this clone: As yet, its antigen is unknown.

The CDR3 runs to 15 residues. Trimming cost V 4 bases and J 2 bases, with 14 bases left between them. CDR1 and CDR2 (germline): SGHVS, FNYEAQ. The source material was peripheral blood, sampled 28 days after the second AZD1222 dose. The TCR comes from an adult who received the AZD1222 COVID-19 vaccine. The chain employs TRBV7-6 and TRBJ1-1; the D gene is possibly TRBD1 (5 bases). CDR3: CASSSGSGGNTEAFF. CDR3 in DNA: TGTGCCAGCAGCTCGGGCTCGGGGGGAAACACTGAAGCTTTCTTT. Full variable domain (rest looked up from reference TRBV7-6 and TRBJ1-1): GAGVSQSPRYKVTKRGQDVALRCDPISGHVSLYWYRQALGQGPEFLTYFNYEAQQDKSGLPNDRFSAERPEGSISTLTIQRTEQRDSAMYRCASSSGSGGNTEAFFGQGTRLTVV.